Listed here are 2 T cell receptor beta chains from one sample, sequenced in a study of sequential checkpoint blockade in melanoma. The treatment was: randomized to nivolumab then ipilimumab (arm A) or the reverse (arm B). Produced via immunoSEQ multiplex PCR; TCRdb's table is partial and in-frame only. The profile shows 990 or so clones, less than 25% of them singletons. The sequences come from tumor tissue (inferred from file names), collected from a patient given nivolumab and ipilimumab in sequence. These receptors were taken from a human donor with melanoma.

This clone was seen more than once but under ten times. The J gene is TRBJ1-2, the V gene TRBV11-3; 9 bases line up with TRBD1. J lost 7 bases, V lost 5 bases, and 8 bases had no gene match. The length of the CDR3 is 14 residues. Germline CDR1 is SGHNT and CDR2 is YENEEA. CDR3 amino acids: CASSVNRGLSGYTF. CDR3 bases: TGTGCCAGCAGCGTTAACAGGGGGCTGAGTGGCTACACCTTC.

This chain connects TRBV28 to TRBJ2-3, with 8 bases matching TRBD2. This CDR3 is built from 16 residues. J lost 6 bases, V lost 4 bases, and 12 bases had no gene match. The germline gives CDR1 MDHEN, CDR2 SYDVKM. The CDR3 region is CASSYGGRTGADTQYF. The CDR3 DNA reads TGTGCCAGCAGTTACGGCGGGAGGACGGGGGCCGATACGCAGTATTTT.